One and the same sample provided the 28 T cell receptor beta chains below, sequenced in a study of cytomegalovirus exposure and HLA in healthy donors. Primers for the PCR totalled 60 Vbeta and 13 Jbeta. The assay was immunoSEQ multiplex PCR, and TCRdb's table has in-frame clones only and misses some. The sample yields about 180,000 clones, around four fifths seen once. The sample taken for sequencing was PBMCs. The receptors shown here come from a woman in her 30s in good health and CMV-seronegative.

This clone occurred a few times. The rearrangement joins TRBV29-1 to TRBJ2-2; a possible D gene is TRBD2 (5 bases). V was shortened by 3 bases and J by 5 bases, with 13 bases between the two germline ends. CDR1 SQVTM and CDR2 ANQGSEA come from the germline V gene. The CDR3 spans 14 residues. CDR3: CSVDFGVGTGELFF. The CDR3 region has the DNA TGCAGCGTTGATTTCGGGGTTGGGACCGGGGAGCTGTTTTTT.

The CDR3 reads CASSAPTGEITGANVLTF. Here the CDR3 DNA reads TGTGCCAGCAGCGCGCCGACAGGGGAGATTACTGGGGCCAACGTCCTGACTTTC. J is TRBJ2-6 and V is TRBV9; 8 nucleotides match TRBD1. After removal of 3 bases from V and 2 bases from J, the junction contained 10 bases not matched to a gene. Looked up from germline, CDR1 is SGDLS and CDR2 is YYNGEE. The CDR3 runs to 18 residues.

CDR3 in DNA: TGTGCCAGCTTCCGGCCGAGGGCCAGGAACACTGAAGCTTTCTTT. Amino acid sequence: CASFRPRARNTEAFF. The chain has TRBV6-5 and TRBJ1-1; D is undetermined. The CDR3 runs 15 residues. V was cut by 8 bases and J by 1 base, with 17 bases left in between. CDR1 is MNHEY and CDR2 is SVGAGI in the germline V gene.

The genes are TRBV29-1 and TRBJ2-5; 10 nucleotides match TRBD1. The germline CDR1 and CDR2 sequences are SQVTM and ANQGSEA. This CDR3 region has 13 residues. The V gene end was trimmed by 4 bases and the J gene end by 3 bases; junction bases not matched to a gene: 2. The CDR3 sequence: CSVVTGGEETQYF. CDR3 in DNA: TGCAGCGTTGTGACAGGGGGCGAAGAGACCCAGTACTTC.

The V gene is TRBV2, the J gene TRBJ2-1, with 9 bases identical to TRBD2. Germline CDR1 SNHLY, CDR2 FYNNEI. With V trimmed by 2 bases and J by 9 bases, 8 bases remained unmatched. CDR3 length equals 15 residues. DNA for the CDR3: TGTGCCAGCAGTGAAAGGCTAGCGGGGAGGGGTGAGCAGTTCTTC. The encoded protein is CASSERLAGRGEQFF.

The J gene is TRBJ1-1, the V gene TRBV5-6, with unresolved D. Germline V CDR1 and CDR2: SGHDT, YYEEEE. The CDR3 has 14 amino acids. V was shortened by 0 bases and J by 1 base, with 7 bases between the two germline ends. The CDR3 nucleotides read TGTGCCAGCAGCTTGGACAATAAGAACACTGAAGCTTTCTTT. Protein: CASSLDNKNTEAFF.

This chain joins TRBV7-9 and TRBJ2-5, with TRBD1 matching over 11 bases. Germline V CDR1 and CDR2: SEHNR, FQNEAQ (reference sequence). After removal of 1 base from V and 1 base from J, the junction contained 2 bases not matched to a gene. This CDR3 spans 16 amino acids. DNA of the CDR3: TGTGCCAGCAGCTTAGTGGACAGGGGGCCCCAAGAGACCCAGTACTTC. Encoded protein: CASSLVDRGPQETQYF.

V usage is TRBV7-8 and J usage is TRBJ1-3; possible D gene TRBD1, 5 bases. This CDR3 is 16 amino acids long. The V end lost 6 bases, the J end lost 4 bases, and 19 bases lay between the germline ends. Germline V CDR1 and CDR2: SGHVS, FQNEAQ. In nucleotides, the CDR3 is TGTGCCAGCAGTCTCTACAGGTCCTCGGAGGGAAACACCATATATTTT. Its protein is CASSLYRSSEGNTIYF. Supplemented by reference TRBV7-8 and TRBJ1-3, the full variable domain reads GAGVSQSPRYKVAKRGQDVALRCDPISGHVSLFWYQQALGQGPEFLTYFQNEAQLDKSGLPSDRFFAERPEGSVSTLKIQRTQQEDSAVYLCASSLYRSSEGNTIYFGEGSWLTVV.

The CDR3 region is CASSSGGRTGELFF. The DNA for the CDR3 is TGTGCCAGCAGCTCGGGGGGGCGTACCGGGGAGCTGTTTTTT. The chain is built from TRBV7-3 and TRBJ2-2; the match to TRBD2 covers 8 bases. CDR3 length: 14 amino acids. CDR1 SGHTA and CDR2 FQGTGA come from the germline V gene. V gave up 4 bases and J gave up 5 bases; unmatched junction bases: 3.

The chain combines TRBV4-1 with TRBJ1-5; the D gene is possibly TRBD1 (6 bases). This CDR3 spans 16 amino acids. Trimming removed 0 bases from V and 6 bases from J, with 15 bases in between. From germline, CDR1 is MGHRA and CDR2 YSYEKL. This CDR3 is CASSQEGTGGVQPQHF. DNA of the CDR3: TGCGCCAGCAGCCAAGAGGGGACGGGGGGCGTTCAGCCCCAGCATTTT.

The V gene is TRBV10-3, the J gene TRBJ1-2; a possible D gene is TRBD1 (5 bases). In germline, CDR1 is ENHRY, CDR2 SYGVKD. This CDR3 has 13 amino acids. With 4 bases removed from V and 4 bases from J, the gap between germline ends came to 10 bases. CDR3 residues: CAISAGGFYGYTF. The CDR3 DNA follows: TGTGCCATCAGTGCCGGGGGGTTCTATGGCTACACCTTC.

In regard to this clone: At one end, the junction sequence differs from germline, possibly due to a read error. The CDR3 region is CAPRLTLSSEQYF. The DNA of the CDR3 is TGTGCCCCGAGGTTGACCCTCTCCTCCGAGCAGTACTTC. This chain links TRBV10-3 with TRBJ2-7; the D is unclear. CDR3 size: 13 residues. CDR1 and CDR2 from the germline V gene are ENHRY and SYGVKD.

The rearrangement joins TRBV21-1 to TRBJ1-1; the D call of TRBD1 is as the table states it, not checked on the DNA. TRBV21-1 is an annotated pseudogene. CDR3 size: 19 residues. The CDR3 DNA follows: TGTGCCAGCAGCAAAGCGCTTTGGGACAGGGGGCCGTATACGATTGAAGCTTTCTTT. Protein sequence: CASSKALWDRGPYTIEAFF.

The sample holds one count of this clone. The chain combines TRBV7-7 with TRBJ2-7; D is unclear. With 5 bases removed from V and 2 bases from J, the gap between germline ends came to 13 bases. Germline V gene lookup returns CDR1 SSHAT and CDR2 FNYEAQ (reference sequence). The CDR3 sequence is 14 residues long. CDR3 amino acids: CASSPENRAYEQYF. The CDR3 bases are TGTGCCAGCAGCCCCGAAAATAGAGCCTACGAGCAGTACTTC.

J is TRBJ2-7 and V is TRBV2, with 12 positions matching TRBD2. Germline CDR1 and CDR2: SNHLY and FYNNEI. With V trimmed by 3 bases and J by 7 bases, 16 bases remained unmatched. The CDR3 is 18 amino acids. The CDR3 DNA is TGTGCCAGCAGTGAGGTATTGCCTAGCGGGGGGGTTGAGGGAGAGCAGTACTTC. This translates into CASSEVLPSGGVEGEQYF.

The chain's CDR3 is CASSLGLESTDTQYF. In DNA, the CDR3 is TGTGCCAGCTCTCTAGGACTGGAGAGCACAGATACGCAGTATTTT. V and J are TRBV18 and TRBJ2-3, with TRBD2 as a possible D gene (5 bases). CDR3 size: 15 residues. Trimming pared 6 bases from V and 0 bases from J, leaving 13 bases between. Looked up from germline, CDR1 is KGHSH and CDR2 is LQKENI.

The rearrangement uses TRBV30 and TRBJ1-6; a possible D gene is TRBD1 (6 bases). Between the trimmed V and J ends, which lost 3 bases and 7 bases, there was a span of 10 bases. The germline V gene encodes CDR1 GTSNPN and CDR2 SVGIG (reference sequence). The CDR3 runs 13 residues. CDR3 amino acids: CAWRTGLNSPLHF. The CDR3 coding sequence is TGTGCCTGGAGGACAGGTTTGAATTCACCCCTCCACTTT.

This rearrangement joins TRBV30 to TRBJ1-6, with TRBD1 as a possible D gene (6 bases). The V gene's germline CDR1 is GTSNPN and CDR2 SVGIG (reference sequence). CDR3 size: 12 residues. The germline V and J ends were trimmed by 8 bases and 10 bases, with 15 bases remaining between them. The CDR3 nucleotides read TGTGCCCAGAACAGGGATGGCTCACCCCTCCACTTT. It specifies CAQNRDGSPLHF. Full variable domain (rest looked up from reference TRBV30 and TRBJ1-6): SQTIHQWPATLVQPVGSPLSLECTVEGTSNPNLYWYRQAAGRGLQLLFYSVGIGQISSEVPQNLSASRPQDRQFILSSKKLLLSDSGFYLCAQNRDGSPLHFGNGTRLTVT.

The chain employs TRBV2 and TRBJ2-2, with 8 bases aligning to TRBD1. J gave up 4 bases and V 6 bases, and 7 bases lay outside the gene matches. The germline CDR1 and CDR2 sequences are SNHLY and FYNNEI. The length of the CDR3 is 15 residues. The CDR3 sequence is CASRELQGGTGELFF. CDR3 DNA sequence: TGTGCCAGCAGAGAGCTACAGGGGGGCACCGGGGAGCTGTTTTTT.

This chain joins TRBV19 and TRBJ2-3; D call uncertain. Germline values: CDR1 LNHDA, CDR2 SQIVND (reference sequence). CDR3 length equals 15 residues. Trimming cost V 3 bases and J 4 bases, with 14 bases left between them. The chain's CDR3 is CASSIGSHQADTQYF. The CDR3 DNA sequence: TGTGCCAGTAGTATCGGCTCTCACCAGGCAGATACGCAGTATTTT.

The CDR3 reads CASSTRQGPGNTIYF. The DNA of the CDR3 is TGTGCCAGCAGCACCCGACAGGGACCTGGAAACACCATATATTTT. This chain links TRBV7-6 with TRBJ1-3, with 7 bases aligning to TRBD1. The V segment lost 5 bases and the J segment 2 bases; nucleotides outside the gene matches: 6. The CDR3 consists of 15 residues. The germline V gene has CDR1 SGHVS and CDR2 FNYEAQ.

The J gene is TRBJ1-3, the V gene TRBV7-9, with a tentative D call TRBD1 (6 bases). Between the trimmed V and J ends, which lost 5 bases and 4 bases, there was a span of 18 bases. CDR3 length: 16 residues. In germline, CDR1 is SEHNR, CDR2 FQNEAQ (reference sequence). CDR3 sequence: CASSTHSLGGGNTIYF. DNA of the CDR3: TGTGCCAGCAGCACCCACAGCCTTGGGGGCGGAAACACCATATATTTT.

This rearrangement joins TRBV7-9 to TRBJ2-1; D is possibly TRBD2 (6 bases). V was clipped by 5 bases and J by 5 bases, with 19 bases between them. The CDR3 sequence is 16 residues long. The germline V gene encodes CDR1 SEHNR and CDR2 FQNEAQ (reference sequence). CDR3 DNA: TGTGCCAGCAGCCCTGATGACGGGGGAGCGGACAATGAGCAGTTCTTC. Amino acid sequence: CASSPDDGGADNEQFF.

The chain recombines TRBV15 with TRBJ2-7; tentative D call: TRBD1 (6 bases). Trimming took 0 bases from V and 2 from J, leaving 11 bases between them. Germline lookup yields CDR1 LNHNV and CDR2 YYDKDF (reference sequence). CDR3 length: 15 residues. The CDR3 protein is CATSRELGQTYEQYF. The CDR3 nucleotides are TGTGCCACCAGCAGAGAATTAGGACAGACCTACGAGCAGTACTTC. Full variable domain (outside the CDR3, taken from reference TRBV15 and TRBJ2-7): DAMVIQNPRYQVTQFGKPVTLSCSQTLNHNVMYWYQQKSSQAPKLLFHYYDKDFNNEADTPDNFQSRRPNTSFCFLDIRSPGLGDTAMYLCATSRELGQTYEQYFGPGTRLTVT.

The gene calls are TRBV9 and TRBJ2-7; tentative D call: TRBD2 (6 bases). Germline V CDR1 and CDR2: SGDLS, YYNGEE. V shed 4 bases and J shed 5 bases, with 22 bases lying between them. This CDR3 is built from 16 residues. The CDR3 region has the DNA TGTGCCAGCAGCTTAAGAGTAGCGGCCACAGGAAACGAGCAGTACTTC. Amino acids: CASSLRVAATGNEQYF.

The chain uses TRBV6-6 and TRBJ1-5, with 9 bases fitting TRBD1. The ends lost 6 bases at V and 5 bases at J; junction bases unmatched: 8. The CDR3 is 15 residues long. Germline CDR1 and CDR2: MNHNY and SVGAGI (reference sequence). CDR3 nucleotide sequence: TGTGCCAGCAGGGTGAGGACAGGGGTGTATCAGCCCCAGCATTTT. Its protein is CASRVRTGVYQPQHF.

CDR3 bases: TGTGCCAGCAGCTTGGCCTGGGGACAGGGCTTCTATGGCTACACCTTC. Translated, it gives CASSLAWGQGFYGYTF. The V and J genes are TRBV5-8 and TRBJ1-2; 9 bases agree with TRBD1. The V gene end was trimmed by 0 bases and the J gene end by 4 bases; junction bases not matched to a gene: 7. Germline V gene lookup returns CDR1 SGHTS and CDR2 YDEGEE. The CDR3 has 16 residues.

The V call is TRBV28, the J call TRBJ1-1; TRBD1 matches 10 bases. V gave up 10 bases and J gave up 5 bases; unmatched junction bases: 7. The CDR3 runs 13 residues. Germline V CDR1 and CDR2: MDHEN, SYDVKM. CDR3 in DNA: TGTGCCACCCAGGACAGGGGGACTACTGAAGCTTTCTTT. It encodes CATQDRGTTEAFF.